Shown below are 28 T cell receptor beta chains from a single sample sequenced in a study of CD8 T cells in Susac syndrome. RNA was extracted with the RNeasy kit, and a quantity of about 0.45 to 1 ug was reverse transcribed using random hexamers. In TCRdb, the immunoSEQ multiplex PCR reads were re-called with MiXCR into one record per CDR3 protein. The table lists more than 100,000 distinct CDR3 sequences, around 80% of them singletons. The sequenced sample consisted of CD8+ T cells from PBMCs. These receptors originate from a human donor with multiple sclerosis.

V is TRBV19 and J is TRBJ1-4, with a tentative D call TRBD1 (6 bases). CDR1 LNHDA and CDR2 SQIVND come from the germline V gene (reference sequence). The germline V and J ends were trimmed by 5 bases and 5 bases, with 12 bases remaining between them. The CDR3 runs to 14 residues. The CDR3 here is CASSRTENNEKLFF. The CDR3 nucleotides are TGTGCCAGTAGTCGGACAGAAAACAATGAAAAACTGTTTTTT.

V usage is TRBV2 and J usage is TRBJ2-5, with 7 positions matching TRBD1. Trimming at V came to 1 base and at J to 2 bases, leaving 10 bases not matched to a gene. CDR3 length: 17 residues. CDR1 is SNHLY and CDR2 is FYNNEI in the germline V gene. As DNA, the CDR3 is TGTGCCAGCAGTGAAGGGTACCGCAGGGGGATACAAGAGACCCAGTACTTC. Amino acids: CASSEGYRRGIQETQYF.

The chain carries TRBV7-6 and TRBJ2-5, with D perhaps matching TRBD2 (5 bases). The ends were cut back, 1 base at V and 5 bases at J, with 14 bases in the middle. The CDR3 runs to 15 residues. In germline, CDR1 is SGHVS, CDR2 FNYEAQ. The CDR3, as DNA: TGTGCCAGCAGCTTAGGAGGGAGAGATCGGGAGACCCAGTACTTC. This gives the protein CASSLGGRDRETQYF.

The rearrangement uses TRBV5-5 and TRBJ2-7, with D unclear. Germline lookup yields CDR1 SGHKS and CDR2 YYEKEE (reference sequence). Trimming pared 0 bases from V and 2 bases from J, leaving 12 bases between. The CDR3 totals 15 residues. CDR3 sequence: CASSLGGSLTYEQYV. The CDR3 DNA follows: TGTGCCAGCAGCTTGGGGGGTAGCCTTACCTACGAGCAGTACGTC.

The chain recombines TRBV13 with TRBJ2-5; maybe TRBD2 (5 bases). Germline CDR1 and CDR2: PRHDT and FYEKMQ (reference sequence). This CDR3 is built from 14 residues. V was clipped by 3 bases and J by 0 bases, with 8 bases between them. The CDR3 DNA follows: TGTGCCAGCAGCTTGACGGACTACCAAGAGACCCAGTACTTC. It yields the protein CASSLTDYQETQYF.

The J gene is TRBJ2-1, the V gene TRBV27; TRBD2 agrees at 10 bases. CDR1 and CDR2 from the germline V gene are MNHEY and SMNVEV (reference sequence). The CDR3 covers 17 residues. Germline trimming cut 0 bases from V and 6 bases from J; bases unmatched to any gene: 8. CDR3 residues: CASSLSGLAGARNEQFF. CDR3 nucleotides: TGTGCCAGCAGTTTATCAGGGCTAGCGGGGGCCCGCAATGAGCAGTTCTTC.

This chain joins TRBV6-5 and TRBJ1-1, with a weak D call TRBD1 (6 bases). The germline gives CDR1 MNHEY, CDR2 SVGAGI. There are 14 residues in the CDR3. V gave up 2 bases and J gave up 1 base, with 8 bases separating them. CDR3 loop: CASSYQTGNTEAFF. The DNA for the CDR3 is TGTGCCAGCAGTTACCAGACAGGGAACACTGAAGCTTTCTTT.

The chain combines TRBV5-6 with TRBJ1-1, with a tentative D call TRBD1 (6 bases). Trimming removed 2 bases from V and 7 bases from J, with 12 bases in between. The CDR3 extends over 13 amino acids. Germline V CDR1 and CDR2: SGHDT, YYEEEE. The CDR3 loop reads CASSFQGSSEAFF. The CDR3 DNA follows: TGTGCCAGCAGCTTTCAGGGGTCGAGTGAAGCTTTCTTT. Based on the CDR3 plus reference TRBV5-6 and TRBJ1-1, the full variable domain is DAGVTQSPTHLIKTRGQQVTLRCSPKSGHDTVSWYQQALGQGPQFIFQYYEEEERQRGNFPDRFSGHQFPNYSSELNVNALLLGDSALYLCASSFQGSSEAFFGQGTRLTVV.

The chain links TRBV9 to TRBJ1-4; tentatively, D is TRBD1 (6 bases). This CDR3 comprises 12 residues. Trimming removed 4 bases from V and 8 bases from J, with 9 bases in between. Per the germline V gene, CDR1 is SGDLS and CDR2 is YYNGEE. CDR3 in DNA: TGTGCCAGCAGCCCGGGACACGAAAAACTGTTTTTT. It is translated as CASSPGHEKLFF.

The J gene is TRBJ2-1, the V gene TRBV12-3 or TRBV12-4; 12 positions agree with TRBD2. The CDR3 covers 17 residues. Losses at the gene ends were 5 bases for V and 4 bases for J; bases not matched to a gene: 9. The CDR3 reads CASSPWTSGIGYNEQFF. Here the CDR3 DNA reads TGTGCCAGCAGTCCCTGGACTAGCGGGATCGGGTACAATGAGCAGTTCTTC.

The chain links TRBV27 to TRBJ2-1; 10 nucleotides match TRBD1. Trimming removed 2 bases from V and 7 bases from J; junction bases left unmatched: 5. Germline V CDR1 and CDR2: MNHEY, SMNVEV (reference sequence). CDR3 length: 15 amino acids. CDR3 coding DNA: TGTGCCAGCAGTTTAAGACAGGGGGCGGGTAATGAGCAGTTCTTC. Amino acid sequence: CASSLRQGAGNEQFF.

This clonotype has just one count. V gene TRBV3-1 combines with J gene TRBJ2-6, with D uncertain. Trimming stripped 2 bases from V and 0 bases from J, with 5 bases between. The CDR3 has 15 amino acids. From germline, CDR1 is LGHDT and CDR2 YNNKEL (reference sequence). In DNA, the CDR3 is TGTGCCAGCAGCCAACAAGTCTCTGGGGCCAACGTCCTGACTTTC. This translates into CASSQQVSGANVLTF.

CDR3 sequence (DNA): TGTGCCAGTAGTATAGACCCGACAGGGGGATCCTACAATGAGCAGTTCTTC. Translated: CASSIDPTGGSYNEQFF. This chain connects TRBV19 to TRBJ2-1, with TRBD1 matching over 9 bases. V dropped 0 bases and J dropped 1; count of bases not matched to a gene: 4. This CDR3 is 17 amino acids long. CDR1 is LNHDA and CDR2 is SQIVND in the germline V gene (reference sequence).

This sequence joins TRBV19 and TRBJ1-5; the D gene is possibly TRBD1 (6 bases). The CDR3 extends over 14 amino acids. CDR1 is LNHDA, CDR2 SQIVND, per germline (reference sequence). V was clipped by 7 bases and J by 8 bases, with 18 bases between them. The CDR3 sequence: CASTIIGGGEPQHF. CDR3 DNA sequence: TGTGCCAGTACCATAATAGGGGGAGGTGAGCCCCAGCATTTT.

This chain uses TRBV2 with TRBJ1-1; TRBD1 might be the D (6 bases). CDR1 is SNHLY, CDR2 FYNNEI, per germline. The CDR3 totals 14 residues. Trimming cost V 7 bases and J 4 bases, with 16 bases left between them. This chain's CDR3 is CASTGGVSFTEAFF. CDR3 nucleotides: TGTGCCAGCACGGGGGGCGTTTCATTCACTGAAGCTTTCTTT. Supplemented by reference TRBV2 and TRBJ1-1, the full variable domain reads EPEVTQTPSHQVTQMGQEVILRCVPISNHLYFYWYRQILGQKVEFLVSFYNNEISEKSEIFDDQFSVERPDGSNFTLKIRSTKLEDSAMYFCASTGGVSFTEAFFGQGTRLTVV.

This clonotype was counted once. CDR3 sequence (DNA): TGTGCCAGCAGTTGGGCGGGGGGACCCTACGAGCAGTACTTC. Protein sequence: CASSWAGGPYEQYF. The chain is built from TRBV12-3 or TRBV12-4 and TRBJ2-7, with 8 bases lining up with TRBD2. The V gene end was trimmed by 4 bases and the J gene end by 2 bases; junction bases not matched to a gene: 4. CDR3 length: 14 residues.

This chain links TRBV27 with TRBJ2-1; 9 bases match TRBD1. The length of the CDR3 is 16 residues. V trimming: 6 bases; J trimming: 3 bases; junction bases outside the gene matches: 9. Germline V gene data show CDR1 as MNHEY and CDR2 as SMNVEV (reference sequence). The CDR3 here is CASRGYDRGIYNEQFF. In DNA form, the CDR3 reads TGTGCCAGCAGAGGATATGACAGGGGGATCTACAATGAGCAGTTCTTC.

The chain employs TRBV29-1 and TRBJ1-2; D is uncertain. CDR3 length: 14 amino acids. Trimming took off 7 bases at V and 6 bases at J, with 21 bases between the two ends. The V gene's germline CDR1 is SQVTM and CDR2 ANQGSEA. CDR3 DNA: TGCAGCGGTTTCGACTACGCCCGCAGTAATGGCTACACCTTC. This codes for CSGFDYARSNGYTF.

The chain couples TRBV27 to TRBJ2-3, with 7 bases fitting TRBD2. Germline V CDR1 and CDR2: MNHEY, SMNVEV (reference sequence). V shed 0 bases, J shed 2 bases, and the junction held 14 bases outside the gene matches. This CDR3 has 19 residues. CDR3 DNA sequence: TGTGCCAGCAGTTTATCGGTCGGGGAGAGCGGGGATATCACAGATACGCAGTATTTT. Translation: CASSLSVGESGDITDTQYF.

The J gene is TRBJ2-1, the V gene TRBV28; D uncertain. The CDR3 is 15 amino acids. Germline V lookup: CDR1 MDHEN, CDR2 SYDVKM. V lost 7 bases, J lost 6 bases, and 19 bases lay in between. The CDR3 sequence is CASIPVSTKTNEQFF. The CDR3, as DNA: TGTGCCAGCATTCCGGTCTCGACAAAAACCAATGAGCAGTTCTTC. Supplemented by reference TRBV28 and TRBJ2-1, the full variable domain reads DVKVTQSSRYLVKRTGEKVFLECVQDMDHENMFWYRQDPGLGLRLIYFSYDVKMKEKGDIPEGYSVSREKKERFSLILESASTNQTSMYLCASIPVSTKTNEQFFGPGTRLTVL.

The chain couples TRBV15 to TRBJ2-6; no reliable D call. Germline V gives CDR1 LNHNV, CDR2 YYDKDF (reference sequence). V was pared by 5 bases and J by 0 bases, with 11 bases between. The CDR3 spans 16 residues. In DNA form, the CDR3 reads TGTGCCACCAGCCCCCCGGCCGACTCTGGGGCCAACGTCCTGACTTTC. Amino acid sequence: CATSPPADSGANVLTF.

This chain links TRBV12-5 with TRBJ2-1; 9 bases line up with TRBD1. V was pared by 5 bases and J by 4 bases, with 12 bases of the junction left unmatched. Germline-derived CDR1 and CDR2 are LGHNT and FRNRAP. The CDR3 loop spans 17 amino acids. The CDR3 region has the DNA TGTGCTAGTGGTCCTCTGGGACAGGGACCATATTACAATGAGCAGTTCTTC. It translates to CASGPLGQGPYYNEQFF.

The V call is TRBV21-1, the J call TRBJ2-7; the tabulated D call, TRBD1, remains unverified against the DNA. TRBV21-1 is flagged as a pseudogene. This CDR3 spans 15 amino acids. The CDR3 sequence: CASGPPTTTGDEQYV. For the CDR3, the DNA is TGTGCCAGCGGGCCCCCGACAACCACGGGGGACGAGCAGTACGTC.

The CDR3 sequence: CASKQANNQPQHF. CDR3 coding DNA: TGTGCCAGTAAGCAGGCCAACAATCAGCCCCAGCATTTT. The chain carries TRBV19 and TRBJ1-5; D remains ambiguous. V shed 7 bases and J shed 3 bases, with 10 bases lying between them. This CDR3 comprises 13 residues. In germline, CDR1 is LNHDA, CDR2 SQIVND (reference sequence).

The gene calls are TRBV9 and TRBJ2-1, with 8 bases matching TRBD2. This CDR3 contains 16 residues. Germline CDR1 and CDR2: SGDLS and YYNGEE. J gave up 4 bases and V 0 bases, and 6 bases lay outside the gene matches. Written as DNA, the CDR3 is TGTGCCAGCAGCGTAGAGGGTAGCGGGGTTTACAATGAGCAGTTCTTC. Translation gives CASSVEGSGVYNEQFF.

J is TRBJ2-5 and V is TRBV29-1; unclear D gene. CDR1 and CDR2 from the germline V gene are SQVTM and ANQGSEA. V was pared by 1 base and J by 5 bases, with 8 bases between. The CDR3 is made up of 12 amino acids. CDR3 in DNA: TGCAGCGTTGAAGGAAACCGGGAGACCCAGTACTTC. The encoded protein is CSVEGNRETQYF.

This rearrangement joins TRBV7-9 to TRBJ1-1; D unclear. Germline assignment: CDR1 SEHNR and CDR2 FQNEAQ (reference sequence). CDR3 size: 11 residues. Trimming shortened V by 5 bases and J by 6 bases, and 7 bases separated the two germline ends. As DNA, the CDR3 is TGTGCCAGCAGCCGTCGCCCTGAAGCTTTCTTT. Its translation is CASSRRPEAFF.

The chain uses TRBV19 and TRBJ2-1; the D is unclear. CDR1 is LNHDA, CDR2 SQIVND, per germline (reference sequence). V gave up 2 bases and J gave up 6 bases, with 8 bases separating them. This CDR3 spans 13 amino acids. DNA for the CDR3: TGTGCCAGTAGTATAACCGACGGCAATGAGCAGTTCTTC. Translation: CASSITDGNEQFF.